The 2 T cell receptor beta chains below all came from one sample that was sequenced in a study of shared clonotypes between healthy human individuals. Sequenced by immunoSEQ multiplex PCR; TCRdb stores in-frame clones only, minus some. The sample has about 1 million clones, 60% to 80% seen once. The sequenced sample consisted of memory CD4+ T cells sorted from blood. Stated subset: CD45RA-negative fraction. All receptors come from a man between 18 and 29 years old in good health.

About this clone: At the DNA level, this CDR3 is encoded by other sequences in the same sample as well. J is TRBJ2-1 and V is TRBV20-1, with D possibly being TRBD1 or TRBD2 (5 bases each). The ends were cut back, 6 bases at V and 8 bases at J, with 11 bases in the middle. The CDR3 is 11 residues long. Germline V gene lookup returns CDR1 DFQATT and CDR2 SNEGSKA (reference sequence). CDR3 coding DNA: TGCAGTGCCACGCCGGGACATGAGCAGTTCTTC. As protein: CSATPGHEQFF.

This clone appeared once. CDR3 sequence (DNA): TGTGCCATCCAGAGGGACCGGAGCACAGATACGCAGTATTTT. Translating it yields CAIQRDRSTDTQYF. The genes are TRBV2 and TRBJ2-3, with D perhaps given as TRBD1 or TRBD2 (5 bases each). Trimming stripped 10 bases from V and 0 bases from J, with 14 bases between. The CDR3 has 14 residues. The V gene's germline CDR1 is SNHLY and CDR2 FYNNEI.